This TCR beta chain was identified during a study of T cell changes during pregnancy in multiple sclerosis. Trimming removed 3 bases from V and 6 bases from J, with 6 bases in between. The CDR3 consists of 11 residues. CDR1 SGHDT and CDR2 YYEEEE come from the germline V gene. TCRdb's table, derived via immunoSEQ multiplex PCR, lists solely in-frame clones and lacks some. The data show about 64,000 clones, 90% seen once. Sequenced material: peripheral blood, taken in the second trimester of pregnancy. The source of this sequence is a female donor in good health, enrolled as a control in a pregnancy study. J is TRBJ1-1 and V is TRBV5-6; tentatively, D is TRBD1 (5 bases). The CDR3 reads CASSSRAEAFF. CDR3 DNA: TGTGCCAGCAGCTCCAGGGCTGAAGCTTTCTTT.